This T cell receptor beta chain was captured by sequencing in a study of tissue T cells after allogeneic stem cell transplantation. In this sample, this clone is large. Antigen specificity is unknown. Gene names are the mouse ones. Stated time point: mouse harvest day 14 after allogeneic transplant. Each mouse received 10^7 T-cell-depleted marrow cells plus 10^6 splenic CD5+ T cells by tail vein. The method was immunoSEQ multiplex PCR; TCRdb's version includes in-frame clones alone and lacks a portion of them. The sample lists nearly 4,000 clones; around 45% were seen once. General study findings and limits: Tissue-detected TCR repertoire was only partly captured by blood and spleen T cells. Anatomically similar tissues had similar TCR repertoires within each patient. This small cohort was clinically heterogeneous, and sampling depth was a limitation. Across patients, clones rarely overlapped, yet motif clusters were shared tissue-specifically.

This sequence was found in a female BALB/c mouse given C57BL/6 T cells with graft-versus-host disease after an allogeneic hematopoietic cell transplant. The material sequenced was gut tissue.

This chain's CDR3 is CASSSGRTNSDYTF. The sequenced part of the CDR3 DNA is TGTGCCAGCAGCTCAGGACGGACAAACTCCGACTACACC. The chain has TRBV3 and TRBJ1-2; D call uncertain. The CDR3 extends 1 residue past the end of the read, so its final part is completed from the germline J gene. From germline, CDR1 is SNHLY and CDR2 FYNGKV (reference sequence). The CDR3 extends over 14 amino acids. The V end lost 4 bases, the J end lost 0 bases, and 9 bases lay between the germline ends.